The sequence of this T cell receptor (beta chain) was determined in a study of T cell responses to AZD1222 COVID-19 vaccine. The overall study: Doses given second, at about 4 or about 12 weeks, were pooled.

The method was immunoSEQ multiplex PCR; TCRdb's version includes in-frame clones alone and lacks a portion of them. The data contain approximately 150,000 clones, about 91% of them singletons. V dropped 5 bases and J dropped 4 bases, with 12 bases sitting between them. Germline lookup yields CDR1 KGHSH and CDR2 LQKENI. The length of the CDR3 is 13 residues. The source is an adult in good health. The chain has TRBV18 and TRBJ2-7; D is ambiguous. Sequencing used peripheral blood, obtained on day 0 of AZD1222 vaccination. CDR3 sequence (DNA): TGTGCCAGCTCATCCGGACGGTTGTACGAGCAGTACTTC. Protein product: CASSSGRLYEQYF.